The 2 T cell receptor beta chains listed next were all sequenced from one sample in a study of blood T cell repertoires in COVID-19. Profiled with immunoSEQ multiplex PCR; TCRdb holds only in-frame clones, not every one. Found here are roughly 180,000 clones, nearly 85% of them singletons; the top ten hold under 5.5%. The sample comprised peripheral blood. The origin of the receptors is a woman aged 30 to 39 with acute or convalescent COVID-19.

The chain recombines TRBV30 with TRBJ1-2; 9 bases fit TRBD1. With V trimmed by 1 base and J by 4 bases, 7 bases remained unmatched. This CDR3 contains 15 residues. Germline V lookup: CDR1 GTSNPN, CDR2 SVGIG (reference sequence). The CDR3 reads CAWSAGTGMVYGYTF. The CDR3 DNA sequence: TGTGCCTGGAGTGCCGGGACAGGGATGGTCTATGGCTACACCTTC.

This clone was seen once. The V call is TRBV6-4, the J call TRBJ2-2; the D gene is possibly TRBD2 (6 bases). V was clipped by 6 bases and J by 2 bases, with 10 bases between them. The CDR3 spans 14 residues. Germline V CDR1 and CDR2: MRHNA, SNTAGT. The CDR3 nucleotides read TGTGCCAGCAGACCGGAGGGAAACACCGGGGAGCTGTTTTTT. Protein: CASRPEGNTGELFF.